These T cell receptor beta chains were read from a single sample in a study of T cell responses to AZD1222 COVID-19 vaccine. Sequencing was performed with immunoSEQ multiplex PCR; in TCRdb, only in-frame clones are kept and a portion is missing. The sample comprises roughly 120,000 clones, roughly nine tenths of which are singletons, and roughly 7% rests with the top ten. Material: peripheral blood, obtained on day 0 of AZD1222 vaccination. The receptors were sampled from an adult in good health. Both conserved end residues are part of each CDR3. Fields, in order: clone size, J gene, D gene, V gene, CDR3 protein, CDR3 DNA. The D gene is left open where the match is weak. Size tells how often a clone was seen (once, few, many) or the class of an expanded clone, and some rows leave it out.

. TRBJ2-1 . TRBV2 CASSVTGSYNEQFF TGTGCCAGCAGTGTGACAGGCTCCTACAATGAGCAGTTCTTC
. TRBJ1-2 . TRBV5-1 CASSLNPGTTSYTF TGCGCCAGCAGCTTGAATCCAGGGACTACGTCCTACACCTTC
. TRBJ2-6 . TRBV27 CASRPLGVQDLSGANVLTF TGTGCCAGCAGGCCTCTAGGGGTCCAGGACTTAAGCGGGGCCAACGTCCTGACTTTC
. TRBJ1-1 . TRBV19 CASSIGGWNTEAFF TGTGCCAGTAGTATAGGCGGGTGGAACACTGAAGCTTTCTTT
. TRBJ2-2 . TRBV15 CATSRDRSGELFF TGTGCCACCAGCAGAGATCGGTCCGGGGAGCTGTTTTTT
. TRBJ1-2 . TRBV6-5 CASSYDSGGLIYGYTF TGTGCCAGCAGTTACGATTCTGGGGGGCTTATCTATGGCTACACCTTC
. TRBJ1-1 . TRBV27 CASSPQIHLTEAFF TGTGCCAGCAGTCCCCAGATCCACCTCACTGAAGCTTTCTTT
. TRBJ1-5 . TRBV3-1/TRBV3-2 CASSQGRRSAQHF TGTGCCAGCAGCCAAGGGCGCAGGTCTGCCCAGCATTTT
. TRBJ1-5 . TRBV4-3 CASSPSGRNQPQHF TGCGCCAGCAGCCCCTCAGGGAGGAATCAGCCCCAGCATTTT
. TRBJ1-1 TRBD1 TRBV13 CASILGVTGRTEAFF TGTGCCAGCATCTTGGGTGTGACAGGGAGGACTGAAGCTTTCTTT
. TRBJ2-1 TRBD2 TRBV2 CASSQGTSGPSEFF TGTGCCAGCAGCCAGGGGACTAGCGGGCCGAGCGAGTTCTTC
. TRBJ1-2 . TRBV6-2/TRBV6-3 CASSLTGFYGYTF TGTGCCAGCAGTTTAACAGGGTTCTATGGCTACACCTTC
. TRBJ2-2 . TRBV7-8 CASSLLGTVPTGELFF TGTGCCAGCAGCCTGCTAGGGACGGTCCCAACCGGGGAGCTGTTTTTT
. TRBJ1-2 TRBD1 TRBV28 CASSSKQGVRVDGYTF TGTGCCAGCAGTTCTAAACAGGGGGTCCGCGTGGATGGCTACACCTTC
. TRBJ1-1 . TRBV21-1 CASGELGGGKTTENTEAFF TGTGCCAGCGGGGAACTTGGTGGGGGTAAGACAACCGAGAACACTGAAGCTTTCTTT
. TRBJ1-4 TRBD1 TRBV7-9 CASSLDRGWTNEKLFF TGTGCCAGCAGCTTAGACAGGGGGTGGACTAATGAAAAACTGTTTTTT
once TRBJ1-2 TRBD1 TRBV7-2 CASKETPLRLGRGGYGYTF TGTGCCAGCAAAGAGACCCCCCTTAGGCTTGGCAGGGGGGGCTATGGCTACACCTTC
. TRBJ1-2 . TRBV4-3 CASSQDQGGWGYTF TGCGCCAGCAGCCAAGATCAGGGAGGCTGGGGCTACACCTTC
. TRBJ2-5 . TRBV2 CASSSYSETQYF TGTGCCAGCAGTTCCTACTCAGAGACCCAGTACTTC
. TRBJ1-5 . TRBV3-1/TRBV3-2 CASSQDPRGGSNQPQHF TGTGCCAGCAGCCAAGATCCGAGGGGGGGAAGCAATCAGCCCCAGCATTTT
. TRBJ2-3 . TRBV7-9 CASSFYTDTQYF TGTGCCAGCAGTTTTTATACAGATACGCAGTATTTT
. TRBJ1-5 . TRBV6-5 CASSQAGGAGQPQHF TGTGCCAGCAGCCAAGCGGGGGGCGCGGGTCAGCCCCAGCATTTT
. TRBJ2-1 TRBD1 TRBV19 CASSIQGANEQFF TGTGCCAGTAGTATACAGGGGGCGAATGAGCAGTTCTTC
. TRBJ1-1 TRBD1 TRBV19 CASCEDRGRREAFF TGTGCCAGTTGCGAGGACAGGGGGCGACGAGAGGCTTTCTTT
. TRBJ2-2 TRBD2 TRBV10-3 CAIRGLAALNTGELFF TGTGCCATCAGGGGACTAGCAGCACTGAACACCGGGGAGCTGTTTTTT
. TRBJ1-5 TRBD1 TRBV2 CASSVRQGNQPQHF TGTGCCAGCAGTGTCAGACAGGGGAACCAGCCCCAGCATTTT
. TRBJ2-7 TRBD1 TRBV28 CASRPGQGAYEQYF TGTGCCAGCAGACCCGGACAGGGGGCGTACGAGCAGTACTTC
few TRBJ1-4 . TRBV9 CASSVSVTGSGEKLFF TGTGCCAGCAGCGTATCAGTTACCGGATCGGGTGAAAAACTGTTTTTT
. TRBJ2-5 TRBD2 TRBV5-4 CASSGVGLAGGRETQYF TGTGCCAGCAGCGGAGTTGGACTAGCGGGAGGCCGGGAGACCCAGTACTTC
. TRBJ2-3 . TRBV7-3 CASSSSGTDTQYF TGTGCCAGCAGCTCATCGGGCACAGATACGCAGTATTTT